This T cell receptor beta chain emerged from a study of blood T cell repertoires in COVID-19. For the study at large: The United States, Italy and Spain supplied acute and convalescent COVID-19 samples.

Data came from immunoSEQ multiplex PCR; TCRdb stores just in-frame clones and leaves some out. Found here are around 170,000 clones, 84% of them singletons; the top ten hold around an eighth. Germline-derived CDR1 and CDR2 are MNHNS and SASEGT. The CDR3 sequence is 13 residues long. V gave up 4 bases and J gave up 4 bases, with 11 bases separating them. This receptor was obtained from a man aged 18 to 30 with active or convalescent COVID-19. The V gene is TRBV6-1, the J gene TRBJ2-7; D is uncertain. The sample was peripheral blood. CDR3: CASSGARAYEQYF. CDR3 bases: TGTGCCAGCAGTGGAGCCCGCGCTTACGAGCAGTACTTC.